This passage covers 25 T cell receptor beta chains from one sample sequenced in a study of glioma-infiltrating T cells after dendritic cell vaccination. Clones were read by immunoSEQ multiplex PCR, and TCRdb kept only the in-frame ones, dropping some. The data show over 70,000 clones, roughly 80% seen once. The sequenced sample was blood, obtained before dendritic cell vaccination. The receptors were sampled from a human donor with glioblastoma.

The chain employs TRBV5-5 and TRBJ1-2; 11 nucleotides agree with TRBD1. The CDR3 is 16 amino acids. V shed 0 bases and J 4 bases; nucleotides not matched to a gene: 5. Germline V gene lookup returns CDR1 SGHKS and CDR2 YYEKEE (reference sequence). This chain's CDR3 is CASSLAWTGGSYGYTF. The CDR3 DNA sequence: TGTGCCAGCAGCTTGGCCTGGACAGGGGGCTCCTATGGCTACACCTTC.

This chain joins TRBV7-2 and TRBJ2-1, with a possible D match to TRBD1 (6 bases). CDR1 is SGHTA, CDR2 FQGNSA, per germline. Trimming took off 1 base at V and 4 bases at J, with 11 bases between the two ends. The CDR3 extends over 15 amino acids. CDR3 region: CASSLEAQGYNEQFF. The CDR3 nucleotides are TGTGCCAGCAGCTTAGAAGCCCAGGGGTACAATGAGCAGTTCTTC.

V gene TRBV6-5 combines with J gene TRBJ1-2; 7 bases are shared with TRBD1. J gave up 4 bases and V 7 bases, and 9 bases lay outside the gene matches. The CDR3 is 14 amino acids. CDR1 and CDR2 (germline): MNHEY, SVGAGI. This CDR3 reads CASTEDRAGYGYTF. CDR3 DNA sequence: TGTGCCAGCACCGAAGACAGGGCAGGCTATGGCTACACCTTC.

V and J are TRBV2 and TRBJ2-5; 10 bases map to TRBD1. The CDR3 has 14 amino acids. CDR1 SNHLY and CDR2 FYNNEI come from the germline V gene. V gave up 6 bases and J gave up 4 bases; unmatched junction bases: 5. CDR3 in DNA: TGTGCCAGCAGGACAGGGGGCGAAAGAGAGACCCAGTACTTC. Amino acid sequence: CASRTGGERETQYF.

The gene calls are TRBV28 and TRBJ2-4; D is possibly TRBD1 (8 bases). This CDR3 contains 18 residues. Germline CDR1 reads MDHEN; CDR2 reads SYDVKM. The V end was cut by 2 bases, the J end by 1 base, with 18 bases between. Here the CDR3 reads CASSLPDRGGVAKNIQYF. DNA for the CDR3: TGTGCCAGCAGTTTACCCGACAGGGGAGGGGTGGCCAAAAACATTCAGTACTTC.

The gene calls are TRBV14 and TRBJ1-1; D remains unclear. The V end lost 4 bases, the J end lost 5 bases, and 11 bases lay between the germline ends. Germline-derived CDR1 and CDR2 are SGHDN and FVKESK. The CDR3 contains 13 residues. CDR3 nucleotides: TGTGCCAGCAGCCGGATAGAGGTAACTGAAGCTTTCTTT. Translation: CASSRIEVTEAFF.

The chain has TRBV2 and TRBJ2-3, with TRBD2 matching over 9 bases. V dropped 5 bases and J dropped 1; count of bases not matched to a gene: 4. CDR1 and CDR2 (germline): SNHLY, FYNNEI. There are 15 residues in the CDR3. CDR3 residues: CASSIAGGGTDTQYF. CDR3 coding DNA: TGTGCCAGCAGTATTGCGGGAGGGGGCACAGATACGCAGTATTTT.

This clone was seen only a few times. The gene calls are TRBV5-1 and TRBJ1-5, with 7 bases matching TRBD1. Germline V gives CDR1 SGHRS, CDR2 YFSETQ. The CDR3 has 16 residues. V trimming: 4 bases; J trimming: 3 bases; junction bases outside the gene matches: 10. The CDR3 coding sequence is TGCGCCAGCAGCCCGGGCGGAACAGGGGCCAATCAGCCCCAGCATTTT. Amino acids: CASSPGGTGANQPQHF.

The J gene is TRBJ2-7, the V gene TRBV6-6, with 8 nucleotides matching TRBD1. The CDR3 runs to 12 residues. V shed 4 bases, J shed 5 bases, and the junction held 1 base outside the gene matches. CDR1 is MNHNY and CDR2 is SVGAGI in the germline V gene (reference sequence). As DNA, the CDR3 is TGTGCCAGCAGTTTGACAGGGGACGAGCAGTACGTC. The encoded protein is CASSLTGDEQYV.

The rearrangement joins TRBV13 to TRBJ2-6; 14 nucleotides line up with TRBD2. Germline CDR1 and CDR2: PRHDT and FYEKMQ (reference sequence). V shed 5 bases and J 4 bases; nucleotides not matched to a gene: 10. The CDR3 has 19 residues. The chain's CDR3 is CASSRRGLAGAYGANVLTF. As DNA, the CDR3 is TGTGCCAGCAGCCGGAGGGGACTAGCGGGAGCGTACGGGGCCAACGTCCTGACTTTC.

V and J are TRBV6-5 and TRBJ1-3; D is ambiguous. Trimming pared 6 bases from V and 0 bases from J, leaving 9 bases between. The V gene's germline CDR1 is MNHEY and CDR2 SVGAGI. CDR3 length equals 14 residues. CDR3 DNA: TGTGCCAGCAGGCGAGGGCTCTCTGGAAACACCATATATTTT. This translates into CASRRGLSGNTIYF.

Concerning this clone itself: A junction boundary mismatches the germline segment, possibly from a read error. The rearrangement uses TRBV2 and TRBJ2-4; D is possibly TRBD1 (6 bases). In germline, CDR1 is SNHLY, CDR2 FYNNEI. This CDR3 comprises 14 residues. The CDR3 region is CAGSQGLAKNIQYF. For the CDR3, the DNA is TGTGCCGGCAGTCAGGGGTTAGCCAAAAACATTCAGTACTTC.

This clone was detected only once. The CDR3 here is CASSQVGELAGEETQYF. DNA of the CDR3: TGCGCCAGCAGCCAAGTCGGGGAACTAGCGGGAGAAGAGACCCAGTACTTC. The chain links TRBV4-1 to TRBJ2-5; TRBD2 agrees at 11 bases. CDR1 is MGHRA and CDR2 is YSYEKL in the germline V gene. Trimming took 1 base from V and 3 from J; bases not matched to a gene: 7. CDR3 length equals 17 residues.

The V gene is TRBV7-3, the J gene TRBJ2-1; the match to TRBD2 covers 7 bases. Germline V gene lookup returns CDR1 SGHTA and CDR2 FQGTGA. CDR3 length equals 16 residues. V lost 5 bases to trimming and J lost 1 base; unmatched junction nucleotides: 8. CDR3 in DNA: TGTGCCAGCAGCCTACTAGCGTTCAGTTCCTACAATGAGCAGTTCTTC. It encodes CASSLLAFSSYNEQFF.

The rearrangement uses TRBV7-8 and TRBJ2-7; 9 bases align to TRBD1. The germline V gene encodes CDR1 SGHVS and CDR2 FQNEAQ. V shed 5 bases, J shed 1 base, and the junction held 6 bases outside the gene matches. The CDR3 is made up of 15 amino acids. CDR3 loop: CASSTGTGRSYEQYF. The DNA of the CDR3 is TGTGCCAGCAGCACTGGGACAGGGCGGTCCTACGAGCAGTACTTC.

V is TRBV11-3 and J is TRBJ2-5; 7 positions agree with TRBD1. V was clipped by 6 bases and J by 2 bases; unmatched bases: 9. CDR3 length equals 15 residues. CDR1 and CDR2 (germline): SGHNT, YENEEA. The CDR3 bases are TGTGCCAGCAGTCCTGGGACAGCTCCGCAAGAGACCCAGTACTTC. Encoded protein: CASSPGTAPQETQYF.

The chain employs TRBV11-2 and TRBJ1-2; TRBD1 matches at 8 bases. J was trimmed by 3 bases and V by 5 bases; bases with no gene match: 11. CDR3 size: 16 residues. CDR1 is SGHAT and CDR2 is FQNNGV in the germline V gene. CDR3 residues: CASSPSMTGVYYGYTF. CDR3 in DNA: TGTGCCAGCAGCCCCTCGATGACAGGGGTTTACTATGGCTACACCTTC.

This chain's CDR3 is CASSLNRGGGGSSYEQYF. Written as DNA, the CDR3 is TGCGCCAGCAGCTTGAATCGTGGCGGCGGGGGCAGCTCCTACGAGCAGTACTTC. V is TRBV5-1 and J is TRBJ2-7; TRBD2 might be the D (7 bases). The CDR3 covers 18 residues. The germline V and J ends were trimmed by 1 base and 0 bases, with 20 bases remaining between them. Germline CDR1 SGHRS, CDR2 YFSETQ.

The rearrangement uses TRBV7-9 and TRBJ2-3; 8 bases are shared with TRBD2. The CDR3 loop spans 13 amino acids. J lost 8 bases, V lost 6 bases, and 7 bases had no gene match. Germline CDR1 reads SEHNR; CDR2 reads FQNEAQ (reference sequence). The CDR3 loop reads CASSLRGESTQYF. CDR3 DNA: TGTGCCAGCAGTTTGCGGGGGGAGAGTACGCAGTATTTT. Full variable domain (missing parts from reference TRBV7-9 and TRBJ2-3): DTGVSQNPRHKITKRGQNVTFRCDPISEHNRLYWYRQTLGQGPEFLTYFQNEAQLEKSRLLSDRFSAERPKGSFSTLEIQRTEQGDSAMYLCASSLRGESTQYFGPGTRLTVL.

The V gene is TRBV6-1, the J gene TRBJ1-1, with D maybe TRBD1 (5 bases). This CDR3 has 15 residues. The ends were cut back, 6 bases at V and 0 bases at J, with 14 bases in the middle. Germline-derived CDR1 and CDR2 are MNHNS and SASEGT. CDR3: CASRTSRVLNTEAFF. CDR3 sequence (DNA): TGTGCCAGCAGAACGAGCAGGGTCCTGAACACTGAAGCTTTCTTT.

The CDR3 region has the DNA TGTGCCAGCAGGCTGACAGGGAAGGAGACCCAGTACTTC. It specifies CASRLTGKETQYF. The chain joins TRBV2 to TRBJ2-5, with 7 bases fitting TRBD1. CDR1 SNHLY and CDR2 FYNNEI come from the germline V gene. The trim removed 6 bases at V and 5 bases at J, leaving 6 bases unmatched. The CDR3 consists of 13 residues.

This clone has only one observation. This chain links TRBV29-1 with TRBJ2-3; 11 nucleotides agree with TRBD2. J lost 1 base, V lost 5 bases, and 5 bases had no gene match. The CDR3 length is 15 residues. Germline values: CDR1 SQVTM, CDR2 ANQGSEA. This CDR3 is CSVQQLAGGTDTQYF. The CDR3 DNA reads TGCAGCGTTCAACAACTAGCGGGGGGCACAGATACGCAGTATTTT.

The chain recombines TRBV5-1 with TRBJ1-1; TRBD1 agrees at 7 bases. The V gene end was trimmed by 0 bases and the J gene end by 6 bases; junction bases not matched to a gene: 8. This CDR3 region has 15 residues. From germline, CDR1 is SGHRS and CDR2 YFSETQ. The CDR3 loop reads CASSLGPAGGAEAFF. CDR3 nucleotide sequence: TGCGCCAGCAGCTTGGGGCCAGCAGGGGGAGCTGAAGCTTTCTTT.

The chain joins TRBV18 to TRBJ2-3; TRBD2 agrees at 7 bases. The germline V gene encodes CDR1 KGHSH and CDR2 LQKENI. V gave up 2 bases and J gave up 2 bases; unmatched junction bases: 4. This CDR3 has 15 amino acids. This CDR3 is CASSPGGDYTDTQYF. The CDR3 DNA reads as TGTGCCAGCTCACCAGGCGGGGACTACACAGATACGCAGTATTTT.

The V call is TRBV7-2, the J call TRBJ1-3, with D unclear. This CDR3 spans 15 amino acids. Trimming removed 5 bases from V and 7 bases from J, with 18 bases in between. The V gene's germline CDR1 is SGHTA and CDR2 FQGNSA. CDR3 amino acids: CASSPGGLAGNTIYF. CDR3 bases: TGTGCCAGCAGCCCAGGAGGACTCGCAGGCAACACCATATATTTT.